This is a list of T cell receptor beta chains from one sample in a study of T cell changes during pregnancy in multiple sclerosis. Some clones are missing from TCRdb's copy, which holds only in-frame ones; the method was immunoSEQ multiplex PCR. The table includes tens of thousands of clones, over 80% detected once. Sequencing was performed on peripheral blood, taken after pregnancy. The receptors originated from a female donor with multiple sclerosis, enrolled in a pregnancy study. Each CDR3 is given with its conserved first and last residue. The D gene is left open where the match is weak. Size is stated for part of the rows, as once, few or many counts, or as a class when the clone is expanded.

cdr3_length,d_call,v_call,j_call,clone_size,cdr3_aa,cdr3_nt
16,NA,TRBV28,TRBJ2-7,NA,CASSFSLQGLSYEQYF,TGTGCCAGCAGTTTTTCCTTACAGGGCCTCTCCTACGAGCAGTACTTC
16,TRBD2,TRBV10-3,TRBJ2-7,once,CAISEPEREGNYEQYF,TGTGCCATCAGTGAGCCCGAGCGGGAGGGCAACTACGAGCAGTACTTC
18,NA,TRBV29-1,TRBJ2-6,NA,CSVESQGFLSSGANVLTF,TGCAGCGTTGAATCACAGGGCTTCCTTAGCTCTGGGGCCAACGTCCTGACTTTC
14,NA,TRBV2,TRBJ1-3,NA,CASKVTGLGNTIYF,TGTGCCAGCAAGGTCACAGGTCTGGGAAACACCATATATTTT
15,TRBD1,TRBV5-1,TRBJ2-2,NA,CASSLTGVNTGELFF,TGCGCCAGCAGCTTGACAGGGGTGAACACCGGGGAGCTGTTTTTT
14,NA,TRBV27,TRBJ1-1,NA,CASSFTGINTEAFF,TGTGCCAGCAGTTTCACAGGGATAAACACTGAAGCTTTCTTT
16,NA,TRBV7-3,TRBJ2-2,NA,CASSFEDRGFTGELFF,TGTGCCAGCAGCTTTGAAGATCGGGGGTTCACCGGGGAGCTGTTTTTT
14,NA,TRBV7-2,TRBJ1-5,NA,CASSSTEGSGPQHF,TGTGCCAGCAGCTCCACGGAGGGCTCGGGGCCCCAGCATTTT
13,TRBD1,TRBV10-3,TRBJ1-2,NA,CAMGTGGLYGYTF,TGTGCCATGGGGACAGGGGGGCTCTATGGCTACACCTTC
15,TRBD1,TRBV6-5,TRBJ1-6,NA,CASSLGTDNNSPLHF,TGTGCCAGCAGCCTAGGGACAGATAATAATTCACCCCTCCACTTT
14,NA,TRBV28,TRBJ1-5,NA,CASSPSLSNQPQHF,TGTGCCAGTTCCCCTAGCCTGAGCAATCAGCCCCAGCATTTT
13,NA,TRBV6-6,TRBJ1-5,NA,CASSYTANQPQHF,TGTGCCAGCAGTTATACAGCTAATCAGCCCCAGCATTTT
16,TRBD2,TRBV6-5,TRBJ2-7,NA,CASSYGGTSGSYEQYF,TGTGCCAGCAGTTACGGGGGGACTAGCGGGAGCTACGAGCAGTACTTC
16,TRBD1,TRBV18,TRBJ1-2,NA,CASSPDHGTGEDGYTF,TGTGCCAGCTCACCAGACCATGGAACAGGGGAGGATGGCTACACCTTC
14,NA,TRBV7-8,TRBJ1-4,NA,CASSFGHGNEKLFF,TGTGCCAGCAGCTTTGGACACGGTAATGAAAAACTGTTTTTT
14,NA,TRBV9,TRBJ2-7,NA,CASSVVPGDYEQYF,TGTGCCAGCAGCGTAGTTCCGGGGGACTACGAGCAGTACTTC
15,NA,TRBV12-5,TRBJ1-5,few,CASGYPRWGDQPQHF,TGTGCTAGTGGTTACCCTCGTTGGGGGGATCAGCCCCAGCATTTT
15,NA,TRBV7-2,TRBJ2-7,NA,CASSLGPGYSSEQYF,TGTGCCAGCAGCTTAGGCCCAGGGTATAGCAGCGAGCAGTACTTC
14,TRBD1,TRBV19,TRBJ1-1,NA,CASSIMQGAPEAFF,TGTGCCAGTAGTATCATGCAGGGGGCCCCTGAAGCTTTCTTT
13,NA,TRBV29-1,TRBJ1-5,NA,CSVEELPDQPQHF,TGCAGCGTTGAAGAATTACCGGATCAGCCCCAGCATTTT
15,NA,TRBV6-1,TRBJ1-5,NA,CASSVIEGDSQPQHF,TGTGCCAGCAGTGTGATCGAAGGTGACAGCCAGCCCCAGCATTTT
13,NA,TRBV18,TRBJ1-1,NA,CASSPGQGTEAFF,TGTGCCAGCTCACCGGGGCAGGGCACTGAAGCTTTCTTT
14,NA,TRBV5-1,TRBJ2-5,once,CASSLAGGAETQYF,TGCGCCAGCAGCTTGGCGGGGGGCGCCGAGACCCAGTACTTC
14,TRBD2,TRBV7-3,TRBJ2-1,NA,CASSFTSGYNEQFF,TGTGCCAGCAGCTTTACTAGCGGGTACAATGAGCAGTTCTTC
15,NA,TRBV4-1,TRBJ2-7,NA,CASSTEKASAYEQYF,TGCGCCAGCAGCACCGAAAAGGCTAGCGCCTACGAGCAGTACTTC
15,TRBD2,TRBV6-5,TRBJ2-7,NA,CASSYLGGSKYEQYF,TGTGCCAGCAGTTACCTCGGCGGGAGCAAATACGAGCAGTACTTC
17,NA,TRBV7-2,TRBJ1-6,NA,CASSRNLDSVYNSPLHF,TGTGCCAGCAGCCGAAACCTGGACAGCGTCTATAATTCACCCCTCCACTTT
15,TRBD2,TRBV30,TRBJ2-1,NA,CAWSPSSGAYNEQFF,TGTGCCTGGAGTCCTTCTAGCGGGGCGTACAATGAGCAGTTCTTC
16,TRBD1,TRBV5-5,TRBJ1-6,NA,CASRKTGGGNNSPLHF,TGTGCCAGCAGAAAGACAGGGGGCGGTAATAATTCACCCCTCCACTTT
15,NA,TRBV7-8,TRBJ2-3,NA,CASSPTAPATDTQYF,TGTGCCAGCAGCCCGACAGCTCCGGCCACAGATACGCAGTATTTT
17,TRBD2,TRBV19,TRBJ2-7,NA,CASSNGLAELASYEQYF,TGTGCCAGTAGTAACGGCCTAGCGGAACTCGCATCCTACGAGCAGTACTTC
16,NA,TRBV7-8,TRBJ2-2,NA,CASSLVPGGRTGELFF,TGTGCCAGCAGCTTAGTCCCGGGGGGCAGGACCGGGGAGCTGTTTTTT
14,NA,TRBV6-6,TRBJ2-7,NA,CASSSSARSYEQYF,TGTGCCAGCAGTAGTAGCGCCCGCTCCTACGAGCAGTACTTC
15,NA,TRBV6-5,TRBJ2-5,NA,CASSLGLGGSETQYF,TGTGCCAGCAGTCTAGGACTGGGGGGATCGGAGACCCAGTACTTC
16,TRBD1,TRBV7-8,TRBJ1-5,few,CASSLGTGDGDQPQHF,TGTGCCAGCAGCTTGGGGACAGGGGACGGCGATCAGCCCCAGCATTTT
13,NA,TRBV9,TRBJ1-1,NA,CASSVNRGGEAFF,TGTGCCAGCAGCGTAAATAGGGGAGGTGAAGCTTTCTTT
17,NA,TRBV4-2,TRBJ1-1,few,CASSQGYGTVQNTEAFF,TGTGCCAGCAGCCAAGGTTACGGAACAGTACAGAACACTGAAGCTTTCTTT
15,TRBD1,TRBV27,TRBJ1-5,NA,CASSLGGTVNQPQHF,TGTGCCAGCAGTTTAGGGGGGACAGTCAATCAGCCCCAGCATTTT
12,TRBD2,TRBV30,TRBJ2-5,NA,CAWQRDPVTQYF,TGTGCCTGGCAGCGGGATCCGGTGACCCAGTACTTC
13,NA,TRBV7-2,TRBJ2-7,NA,CASRQGNKDEQYF,TGTGCCAGCAGACAGGGTAATAAGGACGAGCAGTACTTC
10,NA,TRBV2,TRBJ2-7,NA,CAITFNEQYF,TGTGCCATCACTTTTAACGAGCAGTACTTC